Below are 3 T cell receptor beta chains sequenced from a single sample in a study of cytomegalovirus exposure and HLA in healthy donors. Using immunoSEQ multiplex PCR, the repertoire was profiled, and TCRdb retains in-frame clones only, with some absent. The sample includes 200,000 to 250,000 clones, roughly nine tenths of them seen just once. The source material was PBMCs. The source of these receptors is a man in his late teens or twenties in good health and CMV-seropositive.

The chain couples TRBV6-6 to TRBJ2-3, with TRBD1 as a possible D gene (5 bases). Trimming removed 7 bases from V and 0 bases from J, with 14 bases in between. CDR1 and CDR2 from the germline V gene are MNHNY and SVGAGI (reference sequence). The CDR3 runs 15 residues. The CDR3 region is CASIRGQKSTDTQYF. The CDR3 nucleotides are TGTGCCAGCATTAGGGGCCAGAAAAGCACAGATACGCAGTATTTT.

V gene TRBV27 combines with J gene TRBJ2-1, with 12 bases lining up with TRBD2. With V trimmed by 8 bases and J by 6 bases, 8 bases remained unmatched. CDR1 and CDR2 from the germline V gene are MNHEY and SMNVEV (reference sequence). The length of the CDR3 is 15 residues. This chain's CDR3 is CASWSSGRAFNEQFF. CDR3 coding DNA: TGTGCCAGCTGGTCTAGCGGGAGGGCCTTCAATGAGCAGTTCTTC.

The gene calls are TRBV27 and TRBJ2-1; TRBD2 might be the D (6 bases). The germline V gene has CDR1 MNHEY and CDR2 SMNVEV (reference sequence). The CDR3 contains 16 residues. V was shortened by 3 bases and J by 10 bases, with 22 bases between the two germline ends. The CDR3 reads CASSFSRDSFRPEQFF. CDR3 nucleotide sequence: TGTGCCAGCAGTTTTTCCCGGGACTCCTTTAGGCCGGAGCAGTTCTTC.